This T cell receptor (beta chain) was documented in a study of a mutant IDH1 vaccine in newly diagnosed glioma. On the study more broadly: Patients were started on vaccination 4-6 weeks after radiotherapy alone, or with temozolomide cycles. Former treatment meant radiotherapy, temozolomide, or both; the majority had gotten both. Broader study findings: Pseudoprogression apparently lacked any relation to changes in top peripheral T cell clonotypes.

Assay: immunoSEQ multiplex PCR; the TCRdb copy retains only in-frame clones and omits some. The table records fewer than 45,000 clones, roughly 90% of them present only once. V dropped 6 bases and J dropped 6; count of bases not matched to a gene: 11. The germline V gene has CDR1 SEHNR and CDR2 FQNEAQ (reference sequence). This CDR3 has 15 residues. The time point is: week 23, last vaccination. With topical imiquimod, each dose of the vaccine consisted of 300 ug of mutant IDH1 20-mer peptide. A remark on this clone: As yet, its antigen is unknown.

The chain couples TRBV7-9 to TRBJ2-3; TRBD1 agrees at 8 bases. Material: PBMCs, obtained from a glioma patient whose treatment included an IDH1 peptide vaccine. The TCR sequence derives from a man aged 50-59 years with glioma. The CDR3 DNA reads TGTGCCAGCAGGCTGAGCCAGGGGGCGGCGGATACGCAGTATTTT. Protein product: CASRLSQGAADTQYF.